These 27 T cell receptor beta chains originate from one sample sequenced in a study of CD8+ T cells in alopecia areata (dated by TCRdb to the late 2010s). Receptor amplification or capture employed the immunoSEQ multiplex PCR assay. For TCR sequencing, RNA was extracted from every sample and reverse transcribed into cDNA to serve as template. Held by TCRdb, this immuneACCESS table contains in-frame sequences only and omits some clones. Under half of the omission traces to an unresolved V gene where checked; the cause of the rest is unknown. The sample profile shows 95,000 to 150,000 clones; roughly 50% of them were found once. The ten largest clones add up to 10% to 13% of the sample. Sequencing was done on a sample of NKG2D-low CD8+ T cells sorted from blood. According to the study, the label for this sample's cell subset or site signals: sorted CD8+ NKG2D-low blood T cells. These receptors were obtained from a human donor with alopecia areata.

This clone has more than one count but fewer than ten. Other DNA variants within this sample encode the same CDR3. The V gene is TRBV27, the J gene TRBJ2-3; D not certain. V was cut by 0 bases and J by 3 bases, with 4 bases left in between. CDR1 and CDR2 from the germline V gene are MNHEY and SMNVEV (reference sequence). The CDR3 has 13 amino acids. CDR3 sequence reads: CASSLSRTDTQYF. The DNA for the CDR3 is TGTGCCAGCAGTTTATCGCGTACAGATACGCAGTATTTT.

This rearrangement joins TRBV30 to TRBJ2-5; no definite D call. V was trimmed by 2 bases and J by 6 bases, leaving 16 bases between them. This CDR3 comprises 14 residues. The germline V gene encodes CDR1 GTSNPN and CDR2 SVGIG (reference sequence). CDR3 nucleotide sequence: TGTGCCTGGAGTCCCTTGGATTCTTCTCAGACCCAGTACTTC. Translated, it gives CAWSPLDSSQTQYF.

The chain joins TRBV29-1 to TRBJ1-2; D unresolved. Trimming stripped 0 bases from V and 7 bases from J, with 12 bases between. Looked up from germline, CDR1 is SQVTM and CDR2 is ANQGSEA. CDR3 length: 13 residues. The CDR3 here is CSVEDSPLGGYTF. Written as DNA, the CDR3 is TGCAGCGTTGAAGATAGCCCCTTAGGTGGCTACACCTTC.

CDR3 coding DNA: TGCGCCAGCAGCTCGACAGCTATGGACAGTCCGGGCGCGTGGACAGATACGCAGTATTTT. It specifies CASSSTAMDSPGAWTDTQYF. The chain combines TRBV5-1 with TRBJ2-3; D might be TRBD1 (6 bases). Deletions cut 3 bases from V and 3 bases from J, with 29 bases between. The CDR3 loop spans 20 amino acids. The germline CDR1 and CDR2 sequences are SGHRS and YFSETQ.

CDR3 region: CSVGLLDVSEQYF. DNA of the CDR3: TGCAGCGTAGGGCTACTGGACGTATCCGAGCAGTACTTC. This rearrangement joins TRBV29-1 to TRBJ2-7; D call uncertain. The germline gives CDR1 SQVTM, CDR2 ANQGSEA. CDR3 length: 13 amino acids. Between the trimmed V and J ends, which lost 6 bases and 6 bases, there was a span of 18 bases.

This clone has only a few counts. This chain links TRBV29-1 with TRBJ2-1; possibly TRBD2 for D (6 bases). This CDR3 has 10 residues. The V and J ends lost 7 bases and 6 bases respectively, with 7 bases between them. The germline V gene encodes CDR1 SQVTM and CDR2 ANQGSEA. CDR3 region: CSDGGNEQFF. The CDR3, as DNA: TGCAGCGACGGGGGCAATGAGCAGTTCTTC.

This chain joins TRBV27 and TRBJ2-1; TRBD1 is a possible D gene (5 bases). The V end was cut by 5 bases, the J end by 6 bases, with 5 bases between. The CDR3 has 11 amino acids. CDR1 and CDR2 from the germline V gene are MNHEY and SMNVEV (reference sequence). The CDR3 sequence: CASSQGNEQFF. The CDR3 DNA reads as TGTGCCAGCAGTCAGGGCAATGAGCAGTTCTTC.

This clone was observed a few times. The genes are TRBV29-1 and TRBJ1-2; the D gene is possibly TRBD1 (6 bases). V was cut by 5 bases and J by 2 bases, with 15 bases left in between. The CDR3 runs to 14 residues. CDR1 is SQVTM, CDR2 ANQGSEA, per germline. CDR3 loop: CSVPTTGMNYGYTF. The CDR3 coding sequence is TGCAGCGTTCCCACTACAGGGATGAACTATGGCTACACCTTC.

CDR3 in DNA: TGCGCCAGCAGCCAAGGGGAGAACCCTCACACCGGGGAGCTGTTTTTT. Translated: CASSQGENPHTGELFF. The J gene is TRBJ2-2, the V gene TRBV4-1; a weak D match, TRBD2 (5 bases). Germline CDR1 and CDR2: MGHRA and YSYEKL. V shed 1 base and J shed 3 bases, with 12 bases lying between them. CDR3 size: 16 residues.

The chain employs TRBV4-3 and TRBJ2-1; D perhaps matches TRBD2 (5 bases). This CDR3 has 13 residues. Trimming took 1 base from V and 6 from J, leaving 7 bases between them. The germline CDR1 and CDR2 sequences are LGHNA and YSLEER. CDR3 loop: CASSQAGSNEQFF. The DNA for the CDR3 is TGCGCCAGCAGCCAAGCGGGGTCCAATGAGCAGTTCTTC.

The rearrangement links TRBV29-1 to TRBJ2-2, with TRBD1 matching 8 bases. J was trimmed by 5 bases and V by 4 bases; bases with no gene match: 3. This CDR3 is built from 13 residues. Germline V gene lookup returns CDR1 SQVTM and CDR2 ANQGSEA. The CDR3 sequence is CSVGRGLTGELFF. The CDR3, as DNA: TGCAGCGTTGGCAGGGGGCTAACCGGGGAGCTGTTTTTT.

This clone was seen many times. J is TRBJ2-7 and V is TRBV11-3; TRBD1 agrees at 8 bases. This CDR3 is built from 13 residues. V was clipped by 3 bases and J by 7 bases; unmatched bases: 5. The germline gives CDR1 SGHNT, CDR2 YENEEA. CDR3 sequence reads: CASSLGQALEQYF. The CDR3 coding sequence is TGTGCCAGCAGCTTGGGACAGGCGTTGGAGCAGTACTTC.

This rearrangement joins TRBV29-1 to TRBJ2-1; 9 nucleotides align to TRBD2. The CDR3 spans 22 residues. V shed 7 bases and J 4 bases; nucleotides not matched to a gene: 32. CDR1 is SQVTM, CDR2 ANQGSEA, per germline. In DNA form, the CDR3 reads TGCAGCGCGAATCGCCAAAATACAGGGGATCCAGCGGGGGGCCCCTCTTACAATGAGCAGTTCTTC. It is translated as CSANRQNTGDPAGGPSYNEQFF.

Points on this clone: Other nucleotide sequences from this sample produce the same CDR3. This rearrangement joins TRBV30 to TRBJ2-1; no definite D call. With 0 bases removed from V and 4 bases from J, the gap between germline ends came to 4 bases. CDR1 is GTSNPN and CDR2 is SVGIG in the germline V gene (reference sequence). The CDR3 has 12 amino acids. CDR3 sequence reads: CAWSVGYNEQFF. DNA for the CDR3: TGTGCCTGGAGTGTTGGGTACAATGAGCAGTTCTTC. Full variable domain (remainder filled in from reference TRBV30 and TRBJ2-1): SQTIHQWPATLVQPVGSPLSLECTVEGTSNPNLYWYRQAAGRGLQLLFYSVGIGQISSEVPQNLSASRPQDRQFILSSKKLLLSDSGFYLCAWSVGYNEQFFGPGTRLTVL.

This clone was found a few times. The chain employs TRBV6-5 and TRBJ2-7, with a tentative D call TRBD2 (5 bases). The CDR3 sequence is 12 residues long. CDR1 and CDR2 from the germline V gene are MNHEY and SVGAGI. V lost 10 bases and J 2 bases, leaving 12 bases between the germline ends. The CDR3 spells CAISPGTYEQYF. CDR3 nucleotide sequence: TGTGCCATCAGCCCGGGGACCTACGAGCAGTACTTC.

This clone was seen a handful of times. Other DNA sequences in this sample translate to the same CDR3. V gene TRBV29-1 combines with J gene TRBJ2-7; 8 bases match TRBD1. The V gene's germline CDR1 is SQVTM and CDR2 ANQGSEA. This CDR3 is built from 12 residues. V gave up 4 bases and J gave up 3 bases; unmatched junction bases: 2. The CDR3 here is CSVVQGDYEQYF. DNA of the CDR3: TGCAGCGTTGTACAGGGGGACTACGAGCAGTACTTC.

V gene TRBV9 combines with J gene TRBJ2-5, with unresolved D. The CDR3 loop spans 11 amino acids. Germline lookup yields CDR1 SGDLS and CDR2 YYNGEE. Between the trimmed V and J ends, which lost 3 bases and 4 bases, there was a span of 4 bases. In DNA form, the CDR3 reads TGTGCCAGCAGCGGAGGAGAGACCCAGTACTTC. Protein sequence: CASSGGETQYF.

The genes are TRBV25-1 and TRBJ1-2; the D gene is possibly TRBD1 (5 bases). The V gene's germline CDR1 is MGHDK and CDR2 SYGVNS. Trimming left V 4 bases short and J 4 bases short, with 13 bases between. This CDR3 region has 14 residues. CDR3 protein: CASSGTGDLYGYTF. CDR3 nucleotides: TGTGCCAGCAGTGGCACGGGGGATCTCTATGGCTACACCTTC.

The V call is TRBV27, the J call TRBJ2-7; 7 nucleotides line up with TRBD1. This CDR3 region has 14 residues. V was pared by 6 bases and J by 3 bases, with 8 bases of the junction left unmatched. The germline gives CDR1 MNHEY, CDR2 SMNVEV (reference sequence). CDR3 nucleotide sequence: TGTGCCAGCAGGGGACAGCCCGAGGGCTACGAGCAGTACTTC. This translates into CASRGQPEGYEQYF.

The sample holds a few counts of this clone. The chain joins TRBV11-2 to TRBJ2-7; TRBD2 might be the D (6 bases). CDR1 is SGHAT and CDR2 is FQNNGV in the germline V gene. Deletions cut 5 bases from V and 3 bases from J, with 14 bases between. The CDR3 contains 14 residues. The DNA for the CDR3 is TGTGCCAGCAGCCGTCCTTTGGGAGGCTACGAGCAGTACTTC. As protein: CASSRPLGGYEQYF.

This CDR3 reads CSVEQRDRGWYEQYF. The CDR3 coding sequence is TGCAGCGTTGAACAAAGGGACAGGGGATGGTACGAGCAGTACTTC. V is TRBV29-1 and J is TRBJ2-7; 10 bases line up with TRBD1. J lost 4 bases, V lost 2 bases, and 8 bases had no gene match. The CDR3 runs to 15 residues. Germline V gene lookup returns CDR1 SQVTM and CDR2 ANQGSEA.

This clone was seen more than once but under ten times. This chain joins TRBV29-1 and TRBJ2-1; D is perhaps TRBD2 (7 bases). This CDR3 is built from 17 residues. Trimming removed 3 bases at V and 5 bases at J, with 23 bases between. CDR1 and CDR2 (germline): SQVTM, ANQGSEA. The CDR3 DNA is TGCAGCGTTGATGCCGGGGCGACAAGGGGGGGAAACAATGAGCAGTTCTTC. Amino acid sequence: CSVDAGATRGGNNEQFF.

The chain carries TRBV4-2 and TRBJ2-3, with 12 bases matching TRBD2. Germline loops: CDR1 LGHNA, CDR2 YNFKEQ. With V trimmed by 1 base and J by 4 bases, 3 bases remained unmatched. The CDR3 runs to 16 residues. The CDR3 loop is CASSQVASGGADTQYF. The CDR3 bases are TGTGCCAGCAGCCAAGTGGCTAGCGGGGGGGCAGATACGCAGTATTTT.

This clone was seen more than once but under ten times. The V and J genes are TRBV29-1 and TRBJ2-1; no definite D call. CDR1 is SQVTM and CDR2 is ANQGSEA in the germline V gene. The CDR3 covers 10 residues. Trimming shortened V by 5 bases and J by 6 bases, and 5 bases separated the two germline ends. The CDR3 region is CSVLLNEQFF. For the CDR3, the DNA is TGCAGCGTTCTTCTCAATGAGCAGTTCTTC.

CDR3 in DNA: TGCAGCGTTGAAGAGAAAAGGTCTGGGGCCAACGTCCTGACTTTC. Protein: CSVEEKRSGANVLTF. The V and J genes are TRBV29-1 and TRBJ2-6, with D hard to call. V was cut by 0 bases and J by 1 base, with 7 bases left in between. Per germline, CDR1 SQVTM and CDR2 ANQGSEA. The CDR3 is 15 amino acids.

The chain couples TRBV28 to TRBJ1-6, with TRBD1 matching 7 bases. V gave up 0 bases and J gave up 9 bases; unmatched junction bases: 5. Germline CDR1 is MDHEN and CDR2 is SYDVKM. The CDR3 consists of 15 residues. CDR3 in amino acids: CASSLWGTESSPLHF. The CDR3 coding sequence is TGTGCCAGCAGTTTATGGGGGACAGAGAGTTCACCCCTCCACTTT. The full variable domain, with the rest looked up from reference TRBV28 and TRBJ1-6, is DVKVTQSSRYLVKRTGEKVFLECVQDMDHENMFWYRQDPGLGLRLIYFSYDVKMKEKGDIPEGYSVSREKKERFSLILESASTNQTSMYLCASSLWGTESSPLHFGNGTRLTVT.

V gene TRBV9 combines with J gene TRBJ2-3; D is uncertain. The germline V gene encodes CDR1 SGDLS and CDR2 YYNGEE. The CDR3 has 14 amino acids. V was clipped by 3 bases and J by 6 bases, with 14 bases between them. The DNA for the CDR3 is TGTGCCAGCAGCGAAGTCAACGCCGAGGATACGCAGTATTTT. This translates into CASSEVNAEDTQYF.